This TCR beta chain was documented in a study of blood T cell repertoires in COVID-19. Study context: The United States, Italy and Spain supplied acute and convalescent COVID-19 samples. In each case, the material was cDNA or gDNA derived from T cells, B-cell-depleted T cells, or PBMCs.

Authors' analysis steps: Researchers report that nucleated cell counts were estimated from reference gene primer amplification. Sequencing was performed with immunoSEQ multiplex PCR; in TCRdb, only in-frame clones are kept and a portion is missing. That table gives V, J and clone size, and the DNA gave D and trimming. The sample yields tens of thousands of clones, approximately 84% seen once. This CDR3 has 15 amino acids. Unmatched junction bases numbered 8, after V lost 6 bases and J lost 8 bases. Per germline, CDR1 SGHVS and CDR2 FQNEAQ. This clone has just one count. The sample taken for sequencing was peripheral blood. The chain links TRBV7-8 to TRBJ1-4, with 11 bases fitting TRBD1. This sequence was found in a man aged 55 to 70 with active or convalescent COVID-19. In DNA, the CDR3 is TGTGCCAGCAGTGATGGACAGGGGGCGTGGGAAAAACTGTTTTTT. Amino acids: CASSDGQGAWEKLFF.